This T cell receptor beta chain is from a study of T cell repertoires in cytomegalovirus infection. Study-level information: Selected CMV epitopes included recently identified HLA-C-restricted ones as well as well-studied HLA-B-restricted ones. From public TCR beta signatures came an indication of both CMV infection and matching HLA type.

The V segment lost 0 bases and the J segment 7 bases; nucleotides outside the gene matches: 6. The CDR3 totals 15 residues. Germline assignment: CDR1 SGHVS and CDR2 FQNEAQ. TCRdb called the reads again in MiXCR, with one record for every CDR3 protein. The sample carries some 940,000 distinct CDR3 sequences, around 29% recorded once. This clonotype has ten or more counts. The antigen remains unidentified. The origin of this receptor is a human donor in good health (CMV status not recorded). Some clones in this sample may be carry-over from other donors' samples. The sample in question was cultured CD8+ T cells from PBMCs, obtained from culture after CMV antigen stimulation. The J gene is TRBJ1-5, the V gene TRBV7-8; 7 bases fit TRBD1. Written as DNA, the CDR3 is TGTGCCAGCAGCTTAGCCGGGGCAGGGGGACAGCCCCAGCATTTT. Protein: CASSLAGAGGQPQHF.